This TCR beta chain was identified in a study of shared clonotypes between healthy human individuals. V was trimmed by 1 base and J by 0 bases, leaving 15 bases between them. This CDR3 contains 17 residues. CDR1 and CDR2 (germline): SGDLS, YYNGEE. Study-level findings and limits: Owing to a small donor count, the genetic and exposure-history diversity represented was limited.

The CD8 memory sample joined CD45RO+ cells and CCR7-negative CD45RA+ cells. As for this clone: The antigen remains undetermined.

Data came from immunoSEQ multiplex PCR; TCRdb stores just in-frame clones and leaves some out. This sample carries around 690,000 clones, about 90% of them seen once, and the ten largest clones take 30% to 40%. The TCR comes from a man younger than 30 in good health. Some clones in this sample may be carry-over from other donors' samples. V and J are TRBV9 and TRBJ2-3; D is perhaps TRBD1 (6 bases). The sequencing input was memory CD8+ T cells from PBMCs. The subset denotes: CD45RO+ cells pooled with CCR7-negative TemRA cells. The CDR3 region is CASSVRGLSHSTDTQYF. In nucleotides, the CDR3 is TGTGCCAGCAGCGTAAGGGGGTTATCCCATAGCACAGATACGCAGTATTTT.